Reported below is one T cell receptor (beta chain). The antigen is undetermined. This record belongs to a study of shared clonotypes between healthy human individuals. The overall study: Three plates were used per donor for CD4 naive, three for CD4 memory, two for CD8 naive and one for CD8 memory.

Partitioning of CD4+ cells yielded a CD45RA+ naive subset and a CD45RA-negative memory subset. Here immunoSEQ multiplex PCR was the method, and the copy in TCRdb shows in-frame clones only, minus some. The table has around 700,000 clones, 74% seen once; the top ten hold roughly 1.7%. Trimming removed 7 bases from V and 8 bases from J; junction bases left unmatched: 11. The CDR3 runs to 14 residues. Germline V gives CDR1 SNHLY, CDR2 FYNNEI. Study-wide points: Clonotype sharing among donors was expected to depend on sequencing depth. Estimated clonotype richness was generally higher in naive than memory subsets.

The sample taken for sequencing was memory CD4+ T cells sorted from blood. Sample subset: CD45RA-negative fraction. The chain couples TRBV2 to TRBJ1-2; TRBD1 agrees at 9 bases. The TCR originated in a woman in her twenties or thirties in good health. The CDR3 coding sequence is TGTGCCAGCATTAATTTGGGACAGGGTCGAGGCTACACCTTC. The encoded protein is CASINLGQGRGYTF.